What follows are 14 T cell receptor beta chains derived from one specimen sequenced in a study of blood T cell repertoires in COVID-19 (dated by TCRdb to 2018 to 2021). The protocol used for the library was the immunoSEQ multiplex PCR assay. TCRdb holds this immuneACCESS table with in-frame rearrangements only. Some clones are missing; in checked studies, unresolved V genes explain under half, and the rest has no known cause. In this sample the table shows 84,000 or so clones, 80% of which occur a single time. The ten biggest clones cover 15% to 20% of the sample. Specimen: peripheral blood. The receptors originated from a woman older than 75 with acute or convalescent COVID-19.

The chain is built from TRBV5-1 and TRBJ1-2; the D is unclear. Trimming took off 2 bases at V and 2 bases at J, with 16 bases between the two ends. This CDR3 has 16 amino acids. Germline V gene data show CDR1 as SGHRS and CDR2 as YFSETQ. The CDR3 protein is CASSFGSPTINYGYTF. The CDR3 DNA reads TGCGCCAGCAGCTTTGGCAGTCCCACTATAAACTATGGCTACACCTTC.

The chain is built from TRBV7-9 and TRBJ2-7; TRBD2 might be the D (5 bases). The CDR3 is made up of 14 amino acids. V dropped 4 bases and J dropped 2 bases, with 12 bases sitting between them. Germline V gives CDR1 SEHNR, CDR2 FQNEAQ (reference sequence). This chain's CDR3 is CASSSWTGTYEQYF. The CDR3 coding sequence is TGTGCCAGCAGCTCGTGGACGGGAACCTACGAGCAGTACTTC.

The V call is TRBV15, the J call TRBJ2-1; perhaps TRBD1 as D (6 bases). Germline values: CDR1 LNHNV, CDR2 YYDKDF (reference sequence). V dropped 0 bases and J dropped 3 bases, with 9 bases sitting between them. The CDR3 has 15 amino acids. Here the CDR3 DNA reads TGTGCCACCAGCAGAGAAAAGGACAGCTACAATGAGCAGTTCTTC. Translating it yields CATSREKDSYNEQFF.

The rearrangement links TRBV7-6 to TRBJ2-1; D is perhaps TRBD1 (5 bases). Germline CDR1 reads SGHVS; CDR2 reads FNYEAQ. Trimming stripped 1 base from V and 2 bases from J, with 9 bases between. The CDR3 contains 15 residues. The CDR3 DNA follows: TGTGCCAGCAGCTTAGATGACAGTCCCTACAATGAGCAGTTCTTC. This translates into CASSLDDSPYNEQFF.

The chain combines TRBV29-1 with TRBJ1-2; 8 bases agree with TRBD1. The CDR3 contains 12 residues. Germline V CDR1 and CDR2: SQVTM, ANQGSEA. The V and J ends lost 2 bases and 8 bases, in that order; junction bases with no gene match: 4. The CDR3 is CSVESSGGGYTF. In DNA, the CDR3 is TGCAGCGTTGAAAGCTCAGGGGGCGGCTACACCTTC.

This chain links TRBV6-6 with TRBJ1-5; D unresolved. Germline CDR1 and CDR2: MNHNY and SVGAGI (reference sequence). The CDR3 extends over 14 amino acids. The V end was cut by 1 base, the J end by 1 base, with 5 bases between. CDR3 loop: CASSYLASNQPQHF. In DNA form, the CDR3 reads TGTGCCAGCAGTTACTTGGCAAGCAATCAGCCCCAGCATTTT.

The V call is TRBV6-5, the J call TRBJ2-1; weak D call: TRBD2 (6 bases). CDR3 length equals 14 residues. Germline assignment: CDR1 MNHEY and CDR2 SVGAGI. Trimming took off 4 bases at V and 3 bases at J, with 10 bases between the two ends. This chain's CDR3 is CASSSGLGYNEQFF. The CDR3 bases are TGTGCCAGCAGTTCGGGACTTGGCTACAATGAGCAGTTCTTC.

V is TRBV30 and J is TRBJ2-5, with 13 bases identical to TRBD2. CDR1 is GTSNPN and CDR2 is SVGIG in the germline V gene (reference sequence). The CDR3 has 16 residues. The trim removed 4 bases at V and 1 base at J, leaving 6 bases unmatched. The CDR3: CAWTQTSGGPQETQYF. CDR3 coding DNA: TGTGCCTGGACCCAGACTAGCGGGGGGCCCCAAGAGACCCAGTACTTC.

This chain uses TRBV5-1 with TRBJ2-3; D is possibly TRBD1 (6 bases). The CDR3 has 14 amino acids. CDR1 is SGHRS, CDR2 YFSETQ, per germline. Trimming cost V 0 bases and J 8 bases, with 13 bases left between them. The CDR3 DNA reads as TGCGCCAGCAGCTTGGTGGGGGAACAGGGTACGCAGTATTTT. Protein sequence: CASSLVGEQGTQYF.

The CDR3 loop reads CASSTPPGHSNTEAFF. DNA of the CDR3: TGTGCCAGTAGTACCCCCCCGGGACACTCCAACACTGAAGCTTTCTTT. The chain joins TRBV19 to TRBJ1-1; TRBD1 might be the D (6 bases). CDR1 is LNHDA and CDR2 is SQIVND in the germline V gene (reference sequence). V was trimmed by 4 bases and J by 2 bases, leaving 17 bases between them. The CDR3 sequence is 16 residues long.

V gene TRBV30 combines with J gene TRBJ1-1; D not resolved. This CDR3 has 13 amino acids. V was clipped by 0 bases and J by 0 bases, with 5 bases between them. Germline V CDR1 and CDR2: GTSNPN, SVGIG (reference sequence). DNA of the CDR3: TGTGCCTGGAGTGTATCAGTGAACACTGAAGCTTTCTTT. This gives the protein CAWSVSVNTEAFF.

This clone showed up just a few times. The genes are TRBV27 and TRBJ1-5, with a weak D call TRBD1 (6 bases). Trimming cost V 5 bases and J 1 base, with 15 bases left between them. Germline CDR1 reads MNHEY; CDR2 reads SMNVEV (reference sequence). The CDR3 length is 16 residues. CDR3 bases: TGTGCCAGCAGTAAACAGGGAAAACTCAGCAATCAGCCCCAGCATTTT. Translating gives CASSKQGKLSNQPQHF.

The chain uses TRBV11-2 and TRBJ1-5; TRBD1 matches 10 bases. This CDR3 contains 15 residues. Germline lookup yields CDR1 SGHAT and CDR2 FQNNGV. The V segment lost 5 bases and the J segment 7 bases; nucleotides outside the gene matches: 8. In DNA form, the CDR3 reads TGTGCCAGCAGCCCCGGGACAGGGGCGAGCCAGCCCCAGCATTTT. Its protein is CASSPGTGASQPQHF.

CDR3 loop: CASSLGLETDTQYF. CDR3 nucleotides: TGTGCCAGTAGTCTTGGACTTGAGACAGATACGCAGTATTTT. This rearrangement joins TRBV19 to TRBJ2-3; a possible D gene is TRBD2 (5 bases). The CDR3 covers 14 residues. The V end was cut by 5 bases, the J end by 3 bases, with 12 bases between. Germline V gene data show CDR1 as LNHDA and CDR2 as SQIVND (reference sequence).